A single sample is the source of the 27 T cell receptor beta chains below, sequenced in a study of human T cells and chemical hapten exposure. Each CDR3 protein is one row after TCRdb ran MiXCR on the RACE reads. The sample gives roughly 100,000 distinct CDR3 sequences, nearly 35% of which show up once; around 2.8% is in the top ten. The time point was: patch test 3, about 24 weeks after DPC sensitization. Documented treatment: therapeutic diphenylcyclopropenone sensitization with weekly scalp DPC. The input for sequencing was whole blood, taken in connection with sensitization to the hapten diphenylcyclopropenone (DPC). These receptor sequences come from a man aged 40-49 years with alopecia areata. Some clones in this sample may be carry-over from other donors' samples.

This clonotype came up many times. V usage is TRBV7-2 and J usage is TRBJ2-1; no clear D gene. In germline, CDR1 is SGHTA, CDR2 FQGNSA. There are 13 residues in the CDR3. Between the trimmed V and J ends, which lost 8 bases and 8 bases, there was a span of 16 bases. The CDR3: CASRVNLVDEQFF. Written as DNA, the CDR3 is TGTGCCAGCCGCGTGAATTTGGTCGATGAGCAGTTCTTC.

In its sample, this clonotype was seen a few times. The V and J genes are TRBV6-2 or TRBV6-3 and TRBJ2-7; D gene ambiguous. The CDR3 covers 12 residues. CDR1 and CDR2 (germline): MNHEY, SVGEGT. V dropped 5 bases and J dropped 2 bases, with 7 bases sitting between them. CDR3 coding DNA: TGTGCCAGCAGTCAACAAACCTACGAGCAGTACGTC. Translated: CASSQQTYEQYV.

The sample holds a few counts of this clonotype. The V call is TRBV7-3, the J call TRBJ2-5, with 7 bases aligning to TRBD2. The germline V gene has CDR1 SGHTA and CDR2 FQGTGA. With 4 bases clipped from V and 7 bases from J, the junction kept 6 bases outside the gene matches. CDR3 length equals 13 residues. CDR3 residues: CASSSVSGGTQYF. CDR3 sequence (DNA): TGTGCCAGCAGCTCCGTTTCGGGGGGGACCCAGTACTTC.

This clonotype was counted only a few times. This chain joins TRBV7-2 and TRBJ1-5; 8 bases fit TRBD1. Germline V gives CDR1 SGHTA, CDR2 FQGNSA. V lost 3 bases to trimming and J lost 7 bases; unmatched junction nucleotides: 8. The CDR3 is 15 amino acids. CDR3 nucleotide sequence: TGTGCCAGCAGCTTTTCAGGGGGCGCGTGGCAGCCCCAGCATTTT. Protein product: CASSFSGGAWQPQHF.

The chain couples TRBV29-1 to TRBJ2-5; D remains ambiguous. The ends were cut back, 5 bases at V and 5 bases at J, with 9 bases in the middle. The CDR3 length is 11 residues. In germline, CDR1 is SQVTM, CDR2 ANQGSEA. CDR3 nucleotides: TGCAGCGTTCCCGCTGGGGAGACCCAGTACTTC. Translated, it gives CSVPAGETQYF.

In DNA, the CDR3 is TGCAGTGCTCCGGGACAGGGGTTAACCGGGGAGCTGTTTTTT. Translating gives CSAPGQGLTGELFF. The chain couples TRBV20-1 to TRBJ2-2, with 10 bases fitting TRBD1. The CDR3 loop spans 14 amino acids. J gave up 5 bases and V 5 bases, and 5 bases lay outside the gene matches. Germline loops: CDR1 DFQATT, CDR2 SNEGSKA (reference sequence).

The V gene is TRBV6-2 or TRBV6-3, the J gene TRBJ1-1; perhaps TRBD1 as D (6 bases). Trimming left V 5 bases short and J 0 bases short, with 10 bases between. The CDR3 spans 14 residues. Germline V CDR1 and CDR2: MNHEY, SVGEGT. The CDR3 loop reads CASSDRNMNTEAFF. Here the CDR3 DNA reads TGTGCCAGCAGTGACAGGAACATGAACACTGAAGCTTTCTTT.

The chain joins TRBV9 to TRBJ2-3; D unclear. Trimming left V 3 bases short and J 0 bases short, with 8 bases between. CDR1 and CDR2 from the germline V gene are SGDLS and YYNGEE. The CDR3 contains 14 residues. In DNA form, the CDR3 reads TGTGCCAGCAGCGGGATTCCAAGCACAGATACGCAGTATTTT. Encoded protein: CASSGIPSTDTQYF.

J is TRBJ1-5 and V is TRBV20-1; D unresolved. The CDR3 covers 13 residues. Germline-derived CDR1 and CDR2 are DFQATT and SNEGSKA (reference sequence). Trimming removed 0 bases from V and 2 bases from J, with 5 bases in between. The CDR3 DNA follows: TGCAGTGCTAGAGATTTAGGCAATCAGCCCCAGCATTTT. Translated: CSARDLGNQPQHF.

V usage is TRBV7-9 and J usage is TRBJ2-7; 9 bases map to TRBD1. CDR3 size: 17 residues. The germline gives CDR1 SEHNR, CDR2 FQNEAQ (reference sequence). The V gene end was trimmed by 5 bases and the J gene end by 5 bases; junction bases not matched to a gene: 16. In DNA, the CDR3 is TGTGCCAGCAGCAGAATAATGGGGACAGGGACAGAAAACGAGCAGTACTTC. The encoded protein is CASSRIMGTGTENEQYF.

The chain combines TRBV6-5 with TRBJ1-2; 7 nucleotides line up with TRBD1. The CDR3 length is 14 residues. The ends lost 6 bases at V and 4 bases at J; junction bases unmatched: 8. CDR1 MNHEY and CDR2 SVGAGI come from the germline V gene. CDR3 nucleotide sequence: TGTGCCAGCAGGGGAGGGGGCGCCGGCTATGGCTACACCTTC. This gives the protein CASRGGGAGYGYTF.

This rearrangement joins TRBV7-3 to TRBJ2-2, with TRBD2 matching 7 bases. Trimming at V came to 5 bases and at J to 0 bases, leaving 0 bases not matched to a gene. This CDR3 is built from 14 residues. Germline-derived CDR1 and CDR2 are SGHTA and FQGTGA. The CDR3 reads CASSGLANTGELFF. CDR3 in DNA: TGTGCCAGCAGCGGACTAGCGAACACCGGGGAGCTGTTTTTT.

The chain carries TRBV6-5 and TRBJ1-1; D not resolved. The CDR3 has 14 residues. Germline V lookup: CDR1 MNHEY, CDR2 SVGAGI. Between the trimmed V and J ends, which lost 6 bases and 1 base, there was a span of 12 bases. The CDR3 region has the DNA TGTGCCAGCAGACCAGACTGGGAGAACACTGAAGCTTTCTTT. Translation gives CASRPDWENTEAFF.

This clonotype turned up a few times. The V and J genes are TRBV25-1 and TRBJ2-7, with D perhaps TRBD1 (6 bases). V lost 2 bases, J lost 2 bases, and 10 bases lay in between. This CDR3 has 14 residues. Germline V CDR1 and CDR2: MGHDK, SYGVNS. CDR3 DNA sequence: TGTGCCAGCAGTGAAGGACAGCATGCCTACGAGCAGTACTTC. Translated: CASSEGQHAYEQYF.

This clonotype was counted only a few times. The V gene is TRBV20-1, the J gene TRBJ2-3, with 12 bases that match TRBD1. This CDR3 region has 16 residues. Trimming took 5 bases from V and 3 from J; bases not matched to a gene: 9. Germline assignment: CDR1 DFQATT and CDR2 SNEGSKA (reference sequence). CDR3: CSAGFRDRGRTDTQYF. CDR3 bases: TGCAGTGCTGGATTCCGGGACAGGGGGCGGACAGATACGCAGTATTTT.

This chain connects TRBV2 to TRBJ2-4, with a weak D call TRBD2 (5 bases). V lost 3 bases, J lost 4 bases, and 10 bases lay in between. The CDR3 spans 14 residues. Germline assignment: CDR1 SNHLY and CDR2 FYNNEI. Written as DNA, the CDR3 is TGTGCCAGCAGTGAGCGGGTTATTAAAAACATTCAGTACTTC. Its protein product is CASSERVIKNIQYF.

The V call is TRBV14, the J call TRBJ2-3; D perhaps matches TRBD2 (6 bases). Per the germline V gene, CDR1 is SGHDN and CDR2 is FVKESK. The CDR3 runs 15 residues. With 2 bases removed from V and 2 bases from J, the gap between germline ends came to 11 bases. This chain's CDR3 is CASSQYLALTDTQYF. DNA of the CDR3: TGTGCCAGCAGCCAATACCTAGCGCTCACAGATACGCAGTATTTT. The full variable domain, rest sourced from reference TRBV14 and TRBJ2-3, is EAGVTQFPSHSVIEKGQTVTLRCDPISGHDNLYWYRRVMGKEIKFLLHFVKESKQDESGMPNNRFLAERTGGTYSTLKVQPAELEDSGVYFCASSQYLALTDTQYFGPGTRLTVL.

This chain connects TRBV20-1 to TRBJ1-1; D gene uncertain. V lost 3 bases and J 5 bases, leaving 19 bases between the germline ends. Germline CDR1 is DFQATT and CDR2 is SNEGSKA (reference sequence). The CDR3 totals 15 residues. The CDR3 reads CSARGGSRRDTEAFF. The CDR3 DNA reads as TGCAGTGCTAGGGGTGGTAGTCGGAGGGATACTGAAGCTTTCTTT.

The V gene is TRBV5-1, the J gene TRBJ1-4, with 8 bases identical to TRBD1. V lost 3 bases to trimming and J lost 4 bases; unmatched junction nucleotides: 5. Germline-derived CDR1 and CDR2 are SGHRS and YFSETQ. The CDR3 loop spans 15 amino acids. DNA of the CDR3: TGCGCCAGCAGCTCCAGACAGGGGAATAATGAAAAACTGTTTTTT. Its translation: CASSSRQGNNEKLFF.

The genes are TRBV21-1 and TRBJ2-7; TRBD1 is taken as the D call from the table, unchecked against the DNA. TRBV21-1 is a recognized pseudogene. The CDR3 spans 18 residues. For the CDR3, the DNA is TGTGCCAGCAGCAAAGTCTCCGGCAGGGGGGACCTTTCCTACGAGCAGTACGTC. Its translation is CASSKVSGRGDLSYEQYV.

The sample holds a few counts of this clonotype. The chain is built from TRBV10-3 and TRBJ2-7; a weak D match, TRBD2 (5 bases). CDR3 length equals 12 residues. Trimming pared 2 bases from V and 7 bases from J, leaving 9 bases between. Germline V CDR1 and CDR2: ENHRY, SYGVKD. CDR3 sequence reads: CAISEEGWEQYV. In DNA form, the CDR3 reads TGTGCCATCAGTGAGGAGGGCTGGGAGCAGTACGTC.

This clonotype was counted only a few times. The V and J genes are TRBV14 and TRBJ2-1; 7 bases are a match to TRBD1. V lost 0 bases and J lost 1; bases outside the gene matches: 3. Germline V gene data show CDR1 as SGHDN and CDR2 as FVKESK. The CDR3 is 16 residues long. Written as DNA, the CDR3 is TGTGCCAGCAGCCAAGATCGGGACAGTTCCTACAATGAGCAGTTCTTC. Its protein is CASSQDRDSSYNEQFF.

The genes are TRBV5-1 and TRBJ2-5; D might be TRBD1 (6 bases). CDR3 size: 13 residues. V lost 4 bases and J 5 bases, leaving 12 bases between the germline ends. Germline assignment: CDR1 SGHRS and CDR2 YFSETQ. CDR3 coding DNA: TGCGCCAGCAGCACGGACAGAGAGGAGACCCAGTACTTC. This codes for CASSTDREETQYF.

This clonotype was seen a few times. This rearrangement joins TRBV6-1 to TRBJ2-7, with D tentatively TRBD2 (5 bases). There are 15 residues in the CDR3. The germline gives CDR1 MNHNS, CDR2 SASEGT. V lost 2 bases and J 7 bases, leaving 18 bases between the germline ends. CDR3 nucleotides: TGTGCCAGCAGTGAACCCCCGGACTGGAGTCAGGAGCAGTACGTC. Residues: CASSEPPDWSQEQYV.

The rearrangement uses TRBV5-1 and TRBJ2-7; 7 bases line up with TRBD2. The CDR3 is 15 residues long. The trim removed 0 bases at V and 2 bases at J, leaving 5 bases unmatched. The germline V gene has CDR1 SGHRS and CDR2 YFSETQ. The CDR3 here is CASSLEGGGPYEQYF. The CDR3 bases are TGCGCCAGCAGCTTGGAGGGCGGGGGACCCTACGAGCAGTACTTC.

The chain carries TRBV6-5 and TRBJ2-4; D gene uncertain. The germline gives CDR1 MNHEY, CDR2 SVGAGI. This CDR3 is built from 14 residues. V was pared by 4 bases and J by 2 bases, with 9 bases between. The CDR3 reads CASSLTGTKNIQYF. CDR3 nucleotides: TGTGCCAGCAGTTTGACGGGTACCAAAAACATTCAGTACTTC.

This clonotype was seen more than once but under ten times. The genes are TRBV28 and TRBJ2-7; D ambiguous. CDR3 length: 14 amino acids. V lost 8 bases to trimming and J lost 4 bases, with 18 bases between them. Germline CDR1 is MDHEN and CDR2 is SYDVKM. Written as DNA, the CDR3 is TGTGCCAGCCACACGACCCTTTCCGCATACGAGCAGTACTTC. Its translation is CASHTTLSAYEQYF. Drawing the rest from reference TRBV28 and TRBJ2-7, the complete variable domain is DVKVTQSSRYLVKRTGEKVFLECVQDMDHENMFWYRQDPGLGLRLIYFSYDVKMKEKGDIPEGYSVSREKKERFSLILESASTNQTSMYLCASHTTLSAYEQYFGPGTRLTVT.